The clone carrying this T cell receptor beta chain was found a few times. Per the original data handling: From reference gene primer amplification, estimates of nucleated cell counts were derived. Sequenced by immunoSEQ multiplex PCR; TCRdb stores in-frame clones only, minus some. The DNA gave D and trimming, while V, J and clone size come from that table. The sample has 150,000 to 200,000 clones; about 88% are singletons. The record originates from a study of blood T cell repertoires in COVID-19. Across the whole study: Researchers got acute and convalescent COVID-19 samples from the United States, Italy and Spain. The analysed material was cDNA or gDNA that came from T cells, B-cell-depleted T cells, or PBMCs.

This CDR3 is 12 amino acids long. With 6 bases removed from V and 4 bases from J, the gap between germline ends came to 9 bases. Sequencing was performed on peripheral blood. The rearrangement joins TRBV12-3 or TRBV12-4 to TRBJ1-1; D is uncertain. The sequence derives from a woman older than 75 in a cohort sampled during active or convalescent COVID-19. CDR3 sequence reads: CASSAGVTEAFF. The CDR3 nucleotides read TGTGCCAGCAGCGCTGGAGTCACTGAAGCTTTCTTT.